This T cell receptor (beta chain) was recovered during a study of blood T cells in healthy people across ages (dated by TCRdb to between 2014 and 2017). Regarding the study in general: Template switching captured roughly one uniquely barcoded TCR beta cDNA molecule per two T cells in model experiments. To track age-related changes in TCR beta repertoire diversity, the study relied on deep sequencing normalized with unique cDNA molecular identifiers. To avoid experimental bias, donors of different ages were randomly spread across the sequencing lanes. The donors were split into four age groups: young (average 16 years), middle-aged (39), aged (approximately 60) and long-lived (approximately 80). The study analyzed two additional independent replicas of 1 million unique cDNA reads from the same blood draw for two donors, one aged 18 to 30 and one aged 80 or older.

The donors were 40 or so Caucasian individuals from Russia, aged roughly 6 to 100 years, who were systemically healthy. Each donor gave approximately 10 milliliters of peripheral blood, collected into EDTA-treated Vacutainer tubes. PBMCs were isolated by Ficoll-Paque density-gradient centrifugation, with at least 6 million obtained per sample. Trizol reagent was used to extract total RNA from PBMCs, with at least 5.5 micrograms per sample. The percentages of naive CD45RAhigh/CD27high T cells were determined by flow cytometry on a PBMC aliquot from every donor. For CDR1 and CDR2, the germline V gene lists MNHNS and SASEGT. V trim: 4 bases; J trim: 3 bases; unmatched bases: 2. From the cysteine through the phenylalanine, the CDR3 covers 15 amino acids. Only the CDR3 part of the read is kept: 45 bases, read in frame from the first base. What the authors observed across the whole study: The CMV infection status of donors was not known, potentially confounding age-related changes in expanded clonotypes. Estimates of total diversity from one million sequenced T cells were regarded as lower bounds and underestimates. Because profiling used bulk unsorted PBMCs, naive and antigen-experienced compartments could not be compared conclusively. A strong correlation was found between observed TCR beta diversity and the percentage of naive T cells measured by flow cytometry. Observed TCR beta diversity per million T cells fell roughly linearly with age, and a significant reduction was already apparent by age about 38. Compared with the aged group, more naive CD4+ T cells, fewer expanded clones and increased TCR diversity were shown by the long-lived group, suggesting age selection.

This clonotype was seen many times. The antigen this receptor binds is unknown. Per-base quality was not reported, and no clone a single base away is much larger than it. To prepare the library, 5' RACE was applied. TCRdb shows the sequencer as Illumina HiSeq 2500. A second PCR of roughly 7 to 11 cycles was performed with a sample-barcoded 5' primer and a J-beta primer mix. A unique molecular identifier was introduced onto each TCR beta cDNA molecule by a template-switch 5' adaptor carrying 12 random nucleotides. Each sample yielded at least 2.5 million CDR3-containing paired-end reads. First-strand cDNA synthesis was performed from all RNA using the Mint cDNA synthesis kit, with priming by a TRBC-specific oligonucleotide. Following uracil-DNA glycosylase treatment, a first 18-cycle PCR with universal primers M1SS and BC2_uni_R was performed on all cDNA. Regarding the original processing steps: For normalization, 1 million high-quality reads, each with a distinct molecular identifier, were randomly selected from each sample. Reads with shared molecular identifiers were discarded instead of being binned into consensus sequences. MiTCR, set to a Q25 quality threshold and the strictest error-elimination algorithm, was used for CDR3 identification, clonotype clustering and error correction. Lower-bound total TCR beta diversity was estimated with a nonparametric unseen species model using Euler transformation. TCRdb reprocessing: public reads trimmed at Q25 with fastp, clones called with MiXCR, in-frame beta chains kept. Duplicate CDR3 protein sequences are folded into a single record with the most common DNA and genes. The V and J calls come from TCRdb's annotation, not from the publication. The table for this sample lists some 640,000 distinct CDR3 sequences; around 31% of them were counted only once. The ten largest clonotypes hold approximately 14% of the sample.

This clonotype was sampled from a woman aged 80 or older in good health. Sequenced material: blood. The receptor chain draws on TRBV6-1 and TRBJ2-1, and 11 junctional nucleotides match TRBD2. The DNA sequence follows: TGTGCCAGCAGTGTGGGACTAGCGGACTACAATGAGCAGTTCTTC. It encodes CASSVGLADYNEQFF.